This entry describes one TCR beta chain. What it recognizes is unknown. V was shortened by 9 bases and J by 4 bases, with 15 bases between the two germline ends. The germline CDR1 and CDR2 sequences are WNHNN and SYGVQD (reference sequence). The CDR3 runs 14 residues. This specimen comes from a study of OX40 agonist ivuxolimab in advanced cancers. Overall study context: Prior therapy, whether anti-PD-1, anti-PD-L1 or anti-CTLA-4, was allowed, and 40% had some.

Measured with immunoSEQ multiplex PCR; TCRdb has only the in-frame clones, and not every one. In the table there are tens of thousands of clones, about 80% of which are singletons. General study findings and limits: With doses of 0.1 to 3.0 mg/kg, CD4+ and CD8+ blood T cells had undergone clonal expansion by week 6.

Anyone with autoimmune disease history or systemic immunosuppression was excluded. The sequenced sample was CD4+ or CD8+ T cells sorted from blood, obtained in a trial of the OX40 agonist ivuxolimab. The clonotype comes from an adult with an advanced solid tumor such as melanoma, head and neck, liver or kidney cancer. This chain links TRBV10-1 with TRBJ2-2, with D possibly matching TRBD2 (6 bases). In DNA, the CDR3 is TGCGCCAGGGGGCTGACGGAGGGCACCGGGGAGCTGTTTTTT. This gives the protein CARGLTEGTGELFF.